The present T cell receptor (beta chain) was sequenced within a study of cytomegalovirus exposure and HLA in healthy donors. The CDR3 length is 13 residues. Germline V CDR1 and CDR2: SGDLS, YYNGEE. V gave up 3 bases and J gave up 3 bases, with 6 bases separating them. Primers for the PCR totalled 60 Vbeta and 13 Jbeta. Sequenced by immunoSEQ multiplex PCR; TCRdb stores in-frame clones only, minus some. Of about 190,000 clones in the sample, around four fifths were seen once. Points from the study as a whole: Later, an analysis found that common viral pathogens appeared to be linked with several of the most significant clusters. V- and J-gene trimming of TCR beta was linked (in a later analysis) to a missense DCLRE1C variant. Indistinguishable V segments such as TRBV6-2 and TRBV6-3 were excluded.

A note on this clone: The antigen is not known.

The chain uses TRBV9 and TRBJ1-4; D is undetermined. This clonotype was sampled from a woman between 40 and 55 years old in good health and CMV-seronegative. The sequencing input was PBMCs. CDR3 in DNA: TGTGCCAGCAGCGCGGACTCTAATGAAAAACTGTTTTTT. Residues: CASSADSNEKLFF.